The 4 T cell receptor beta chains listed next were all sequenced from one sample in a study of vaccination effects on CD4 cells after COVID-19. Viral peptide pool expansion of antigen-specific CD4+ T cells preceded sequencing in the ViraFEST assay. Subsequent to less than eleven days of culture, CD4+ T cells were isolated. Prior SARS-CoV-2 infection was absent in the vaccine recipients, as shown by negative nucleocapsid antibodies. Only in-frame clones appear in the TCRdb table, and some are missing; sequencing was by immunoSEQ multiplex PCR. The data show 68,000 or so clones, 80% seen once. Their specific antigens are unknown. The sequenced sample was CD4+ T cells from PBMCs cultured with SARS-CoV-2 spike peptides, obtained before COVID-19 vaccination. The receptors were sampled from a human donor who received a COVID-19 vaccine.

This clone counts as medium-sized. The chain joins TRBV4-3 to TRBJ1-2, with D unresolved. The CDR3 has 15 residues. Germline-derived CDR1 and CDR2 are LGHNA and YSLEER. The V gene lost 0 bases and the J gene lost 3 bases, with 11 bases spanning the gap. The CDR3 region is CASSQEGRSHYGYTF. CDR3 in DNA: TGCGCCAGCAGCCAAGAAGGACGGAGCCACTATGGCTACACCTTC.

The CDR3 loop reads CASSLRALAGGNEQFF. Here the CDR3 DNA reads TGTGCCAGCAGCCTGCGAGCACTAGCGGGGGGCAATGAGCAGTTCTTC. This chain connects TRBV14 to TRBJ2-1; 12 nucleotides line up with TRBD2. The junction had 7 bases not matched to a gene; V was cut back by 4 bases and J by 6 bases. The germline gives CDR1 SGHDN, CDR2 FVKESK. This CDR3 has 16 residues.

The chain's CDR3 is CASSIRGSGTGTPIRTDTQYF. The DNA for the CDR3 is TGTGCCAGTAGTATTCGAGGTTCGGGGACAGGCACTCCTATTCGCACAGATACGCAGTATTTT. This chain joins TRBV19 and TRBJ2-3; 8 nucleotides align to TRBD1. Per the germline V gene, CDR1 is LNHDA and CDR2 is SQIVND (reference sequence). With V trimmed by 3 bases and J by 1 base, 21 bases remained unmatched. This CDR3 is built from 21 residues.

There are a few counts of this clone. The genes are TRBV7-9 and TRBJ2-5; TRBD1 matches at 11 bases. Germline V gives CDR1 SEHNR, CDR2 FQNEAQ (reference sequence). The CDR3 is 15 amino acids. The V segment lost 4 bases and the J segment 4 bases; nucleotides outside the gene matches: 5. The CDR3 DNA is TGTGCCAGCAGCTGGCCGGGACAGGGGGTAGAGACCCAGTACTTC. As protein: CASSWPGQGVETQYF.